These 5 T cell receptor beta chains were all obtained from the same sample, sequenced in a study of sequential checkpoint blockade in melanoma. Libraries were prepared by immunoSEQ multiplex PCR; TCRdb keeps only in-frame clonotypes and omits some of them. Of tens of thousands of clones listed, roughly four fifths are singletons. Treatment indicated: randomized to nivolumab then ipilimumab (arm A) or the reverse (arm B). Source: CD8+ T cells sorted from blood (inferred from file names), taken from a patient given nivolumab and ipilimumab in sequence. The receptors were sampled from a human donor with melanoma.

CDR3 amino acids: CASSPLGSSYEQYF. The CDR3 nucleotides are TGTGCCAGCAGCCCCCTTGGTAGCTCCTACGAGCAGTACTTC. The chain couples TRBV11-3 to TRBJ2-7; D remains unclear. The germline V gene has CDR1 SGHNT and CDR2 YENEEA. The CDR3 has 14 amino acids. Trimming left V 5 bases short and J 0 bases short, with 11 bases between.

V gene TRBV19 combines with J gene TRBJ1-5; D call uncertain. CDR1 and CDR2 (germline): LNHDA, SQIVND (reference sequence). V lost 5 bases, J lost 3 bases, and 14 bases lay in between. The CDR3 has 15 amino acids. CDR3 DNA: TGTGCCAGTAGTTCGACGGGAGGGTACAATCAGCCCCAGCATTTT. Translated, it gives CASSSTGGYNQPQHF. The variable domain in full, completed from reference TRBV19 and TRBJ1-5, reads DGGITQSPKYLFRKEGQNVTLSCEQNLNHDAMYWYRQDPGQGLRLIYYSQIVNDFQKGDIAEGYSVSREKKESFPLTVTSAQKNPTAFYLCASSSTGGYNQPQHFGDGTRLSIL.

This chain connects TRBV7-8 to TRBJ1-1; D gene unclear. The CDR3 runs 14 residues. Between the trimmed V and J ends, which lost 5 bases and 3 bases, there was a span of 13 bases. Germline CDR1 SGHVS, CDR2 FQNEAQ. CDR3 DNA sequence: TGTGCCAGCAGCCCCGATCGCGTCGACACTGAAGCTTTCTTT. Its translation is CASSPDRVDTEAFF.

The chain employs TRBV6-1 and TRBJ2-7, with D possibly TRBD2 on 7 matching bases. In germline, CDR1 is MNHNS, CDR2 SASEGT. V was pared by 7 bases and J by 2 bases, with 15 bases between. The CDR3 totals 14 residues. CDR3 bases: TGTGCCAGCACCCCCACGGGGGGCACCTACGAGCAGTACTTC. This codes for CASTPTGGTYEQYF.

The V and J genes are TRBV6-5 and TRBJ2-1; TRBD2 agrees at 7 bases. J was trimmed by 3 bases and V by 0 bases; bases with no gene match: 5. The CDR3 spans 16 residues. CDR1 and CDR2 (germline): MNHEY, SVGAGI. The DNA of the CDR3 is TGTGCCAGCAGTTACTCGAGGCTAGCGGACTACAATGAGCAGTTCTTC. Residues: CASSYSRLADYNEQFF.